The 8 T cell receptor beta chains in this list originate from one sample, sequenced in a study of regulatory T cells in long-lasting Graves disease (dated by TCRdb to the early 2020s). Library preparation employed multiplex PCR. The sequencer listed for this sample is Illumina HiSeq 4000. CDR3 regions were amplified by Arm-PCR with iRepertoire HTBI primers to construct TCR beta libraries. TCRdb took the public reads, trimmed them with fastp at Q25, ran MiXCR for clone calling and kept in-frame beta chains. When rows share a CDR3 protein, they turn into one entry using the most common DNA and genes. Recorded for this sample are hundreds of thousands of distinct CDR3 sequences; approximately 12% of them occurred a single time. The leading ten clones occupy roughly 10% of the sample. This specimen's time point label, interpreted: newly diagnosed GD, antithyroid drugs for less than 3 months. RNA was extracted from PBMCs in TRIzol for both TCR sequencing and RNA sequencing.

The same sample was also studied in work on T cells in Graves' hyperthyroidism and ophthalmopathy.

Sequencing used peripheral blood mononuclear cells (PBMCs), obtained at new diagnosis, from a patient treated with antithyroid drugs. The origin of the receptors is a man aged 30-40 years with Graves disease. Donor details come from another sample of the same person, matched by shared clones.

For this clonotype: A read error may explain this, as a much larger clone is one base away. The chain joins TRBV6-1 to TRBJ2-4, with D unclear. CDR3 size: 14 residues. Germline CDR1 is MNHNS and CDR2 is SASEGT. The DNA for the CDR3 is TGTGCCAGCAGTGAAGGACGGGTTCCGAACATTCAGCACTTC. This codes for CASSEGRVPNIQHF.

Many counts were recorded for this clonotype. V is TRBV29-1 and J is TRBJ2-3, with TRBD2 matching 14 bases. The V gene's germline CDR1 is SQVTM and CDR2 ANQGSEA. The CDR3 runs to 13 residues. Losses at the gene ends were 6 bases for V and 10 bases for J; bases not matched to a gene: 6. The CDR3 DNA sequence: TGCAGCGTCGCAGGGACTAGCGGGAGCCCGCAGTATTTT. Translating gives CSVAGTSGSPQYF.

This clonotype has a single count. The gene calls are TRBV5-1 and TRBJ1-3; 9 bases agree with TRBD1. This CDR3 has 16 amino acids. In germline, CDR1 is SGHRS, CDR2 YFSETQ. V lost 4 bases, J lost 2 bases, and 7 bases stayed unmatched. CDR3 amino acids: CASSRGTGITGNTIYF. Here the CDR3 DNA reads TGCGCCAGCAGCCGCGGGACAGGGATCACTGGAAACACCATATATTTT. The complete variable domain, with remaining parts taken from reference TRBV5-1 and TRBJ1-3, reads KAGVTQTPRYLIKTRGQQVTLSCSPISGHRSVSWYQQTPGQGLQFLFEYFSETQRNKGNFPGRFSGRQFSNSRSEMNVSTLELGDSALYLCASSRGTGITGNTIYFGEGSWLTVV.

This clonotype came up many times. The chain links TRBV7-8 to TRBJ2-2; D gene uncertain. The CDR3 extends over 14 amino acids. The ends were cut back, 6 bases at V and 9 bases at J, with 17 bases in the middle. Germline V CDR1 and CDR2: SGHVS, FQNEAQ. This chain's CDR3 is CASSWRLEIRELFF. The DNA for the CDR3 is TGTGCCAGCAGTTGGCGCTTGGAAATAAGGGAGCTGTTTTTT.

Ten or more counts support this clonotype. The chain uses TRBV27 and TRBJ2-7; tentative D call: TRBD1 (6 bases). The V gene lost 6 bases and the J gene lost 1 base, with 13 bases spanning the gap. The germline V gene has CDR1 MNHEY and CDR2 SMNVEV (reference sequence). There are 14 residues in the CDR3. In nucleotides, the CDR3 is TGTGCCAGCAGCCTCAGGGGCCCTTCCTACGAGCAGTACTTC. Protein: CASSLRGPSYEQYF.

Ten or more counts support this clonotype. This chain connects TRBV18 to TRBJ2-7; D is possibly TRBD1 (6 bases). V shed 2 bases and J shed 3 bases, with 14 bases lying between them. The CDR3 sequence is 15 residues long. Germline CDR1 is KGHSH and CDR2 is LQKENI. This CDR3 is CASSPRGRGRYEQYF. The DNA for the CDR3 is TGTGCCAGCTCACCAAGGGGCAGGGGCCGCTACGAGCAGTACTTC. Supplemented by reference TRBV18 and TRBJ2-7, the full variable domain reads NAGVMQNPRHLVRRRGQEARLRCSPMKGHSHVYWYRQLPEEGLKFMVYLQKENIIDESGMPKERFSAEFPKEGPSILRIQQVVRGDSAAYFCASSPRGRGRYEQYFGPGTRLTVT.

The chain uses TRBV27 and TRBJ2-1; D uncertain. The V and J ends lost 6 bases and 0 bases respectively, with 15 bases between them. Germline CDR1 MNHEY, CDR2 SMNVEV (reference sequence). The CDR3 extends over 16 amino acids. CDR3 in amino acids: CASRTSPPSSYNEQFF. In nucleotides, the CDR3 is TGTGCCAGCAGAACCTCTCCGCCTAGCTCCTACAATGAGCAGTTCTTC.

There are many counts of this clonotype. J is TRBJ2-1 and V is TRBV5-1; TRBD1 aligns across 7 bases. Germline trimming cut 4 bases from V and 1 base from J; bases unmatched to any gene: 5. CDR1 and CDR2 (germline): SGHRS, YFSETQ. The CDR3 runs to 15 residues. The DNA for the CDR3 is TGCGCCAGCAGCCCTCAGACAGGGTCCTACAATGAGCAGTTCTTC. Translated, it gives CASSPQTGSYNEQFF.